This T cell receptor beta chain was documented in a study of radiotherapy plus CTLA-4 blockade in lung cancer. As for the study in general: For approximately 19% of patients, objective responses occurred, and around 31% had disease control.

Clones were sequenced by immunoSEQ multiplex PCR, and TCRdb holds only the in-frame ones, with some missing. The profile shows over 30,000 clones, 79% of them singletons. Germline loops: CDR1 SEHNR, CDR2 FQNEAQ (reference sequence). The CDR3 is made up of 12 amino acids. Patients in the study, people with chemo-refractory metastatic non-small-cell lung cancer, received focal radiation plus ipilimumab CTLA-4 blockade. As regards this clone: Its antigen is currently unknown. The junction and the germline gene differ at one end; a read error may be behind it.

Regarding the study as a whole: Early blood T cell clone dynamics reportedly forecast response best, with interferon-beta. In blood, tumor-derived TCR clones expanded after radiotherapy plus ipilimumab.

The clonotype was recovered from a human donor with non-small cell lung cancer that progressed on radiotherapy plus ipilimumab. The chain couples TRBV7-9 to TRBJ1-2; weak D call: TRBD1 (6 bases). The sample consisted of peripheral blood, taken from a patient treated with radiotherapy plus ipilimumab. The CDR3 bases are TGTGCCAGCAGCTTAGTTGCCAGGGGACCCTTCTTC. This translates into CASSLVARGPFF.